The T cell receptor (beta chain) described here comes from a study of T cell responses to AZD1222 COVID-19 vaccine. About the research overall: Second doses that came at about 4 or about 12 weeks were put together. Study-level findings and limits: All repertoire sampling was performed exclusively after the peak T cell response. At study baseline, merely a handful of AZD1222 recipients were seropositive. CD4 TCRs covered the whole spike, strongest at regions 160-218 and 743-854.

The germline V gene encodes CDR1 MRHNA and CDR2 SNTAGT. V dropped 6 bases and J dropped 17 bases, with 8 bases sitting between them. The CDR3 extends over 9 amino acids. This clone was found once. Its specificity is unknown. Assay: immunoSEQ multiplex PCR; the TCRdb copy retains only in-frame clones and omits some. The table lists roughly 170,000 clones, 75% to 95% of them singletons, with about 2.8% in the top ten. The J gene is TRBJ1-6, the V gene TRBV6-4; D is undetermined. This sequence was found in an adult in good health. Specimen: peripheral blood, collected on day 0 of AZD1222 vaccination. CDR3 sequence (DNA): TGTGCCAGCAGACACGACATCCACTTT. This translates into CASRHDIHF.